Presented here are 8 T cell receptor beta chains from one specimen sequenced in a study of shared clonotypes between healthy human individuals. The protocol was immunoSEQ multiplex PCR, while the TCRdb copy is restricted to in-frame clones and leaves out a portion. The profile shows approximately 2.1 million clones, more than 80% of them singletons. The sample taken for sequencing was naive CD4+ T cells from PBMCs. The sample's subset: CD45RA+ positively selected. The receptors were gathered from a man aged 18 to 29 in good health. Some clones in this sample may be carry-over from other donors' samples.

The CDR3: CASSRQTGELFF. DNA for the CDR3: TGTGCCAGCAGTCGACAGACCGGGGAGCTGTTTTTT. The chain links TRBV6-5 to TRBJ2-2, with a tentative D call TRBD1 (5 bases). CDR1 and CDR2 (germline): MNHEY, SVGAGI. This CDR3 spans 12 amino acids. V dropped 5 bases and J dropped 5 bases, with 6 bases sitting between them.

The V gene is TRBV5-6, the J gene TRBJ1-2; tentative D call: TRBD1 (6 bases). Looked up from germline, CDR1 is SGHDT and CDR2 is YYEEEE. CDR3 length equals 17 residues. Trimming took 1 base from V and 7 from J, leaving 23 bases between them. The CDR3 protein is CASSLTSRGTGLAGYTF. In DNA form, the CDR3 reads TGTGCCAGCAGCTTGACCAGTCGGGGCACAGGGTTGGCTGGCTACACCTTC.

This chain connects TRBV10-3 to TRBJ1-2; TRBD1 aligns across 8 bases. Trimming removed 5 bases from V and 3 bases from J; junction bases left unmatched: 5. The CDR3 spans 14 residues. Germline CDR1 and CDR2: ENHRY and SYGVKD. In nucleotides, the CDR3 is TGTGCCATCAGTCAAGGACAGGGCGACTATGGCTACACCTTC. Translated, it gives CAISQGQGDYGYTF.

Note on this clone: Within the sample, other DNA sequences also encode this same CDR3. This chain uses TRBV5-4 with TRBJ2-3, with D perhaps TRBD1 (5 bases). Germline-derived CDR1 and CDR2 are SGHNT and YYREEE (reference sequence). Trimming shortened V by 1 base and J by 0 bases, and 6 bases separated the two germline ends. The CDR3 loop spans 14 amino acids. The CDR3 protein is CASSLQGSTDTQYF. DNA for the CDR3: TGTGCCAGCAGCTTGCAGGGCAGCACAGATACGCAGTATTTT.

A few counts support this clone. V is TRBV30 and J is TRBJ1-3; D perhaps matches TRBD1 (6 bases). The CDR3 sequence is 13 residues long. The germline V and J ends were trimmed by 4 bases and 2 bases, with 9 bases remaining between them. CDR1 is GTSNPN, CDR2 SVGIG, per germline (reference sequence). The CDR3 region has the DNA TGTGCCTGGAACAGGGCCCCTGGAAACACCATATATTTT. Protein sequence: CAWNRAPGNTIYF.

V gene TRBV7-6 combines with J gene TRBJ2-7, with no clear D. This CDR3 spans 12 amino acids. The V end lost 5 bases, the J end lost 4 bases, and 9 bases lay between the germline ends. CDR1 and CDR2 from the germline V gene are SGHVS and FNYEAQ. This CDR3 is CASSLDPYEQYF. CDR3 in DNA: TGTGCCAGCAGCCTAGACCCTTACGAGCAGTACTTC. The full variable domain, with the rest looked up from reference TRBV7-6 and TRBJ2-7, is GAGVSQSPRYKVTKRGQDVALRCDPISGHVSLYWYRQALGQGPEFLTYFNYEAQQDKSGLPNDRFSAERPEGSISTLTIQRTEQRDSAMYRCASSLDPYEQYFGPGTRLTVT.

This sequence joins TRBV6-5 and TRBJ1-5; 12 bases match TRBD1. Germline CDR1 reads MNHEY; CDR2 reads SVGAGI. This CDR3 comprises 15 residues. Germline trimming cut 6 bases from V and 7 bases from J; bases unmatched to any gene: 7. The CDR3 reads CASRTGQGARQPQHF. The CDR3 region has the DNA TGTGCCAGCAGGACGGGACAGGGGGCGAGACAGCCCCAGCATTTT.

The CDR3: CASSSRDRGFRGDGYTF. The DNA for the CDR3 is TGCGCCAGCAGCAGCCGGGACAGGGGGTTCAGAGGCGATGGCTACACCTTC. The gene calls are TRBV4-1 and TRBJ1-2, with 11 bases that match TRBD1. Germline CDR1 and CDR2: MGHRA and YSYEKL. V trimming: 5 bases; J trimming: 6 bases; junction bases outside the gene matches: 14. The CDR3 extends over 17 amino acids.